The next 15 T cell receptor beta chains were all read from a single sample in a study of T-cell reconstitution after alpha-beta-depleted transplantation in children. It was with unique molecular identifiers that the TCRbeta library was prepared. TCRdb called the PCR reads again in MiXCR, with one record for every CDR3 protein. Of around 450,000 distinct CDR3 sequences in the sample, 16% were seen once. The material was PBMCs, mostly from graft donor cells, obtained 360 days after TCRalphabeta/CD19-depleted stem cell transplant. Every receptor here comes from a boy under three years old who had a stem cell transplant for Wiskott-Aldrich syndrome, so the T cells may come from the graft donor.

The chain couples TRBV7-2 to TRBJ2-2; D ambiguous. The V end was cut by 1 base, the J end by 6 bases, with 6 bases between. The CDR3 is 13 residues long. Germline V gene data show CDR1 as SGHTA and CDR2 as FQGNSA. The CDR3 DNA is TGTGCCAGCAGCTTAGGTCCCCCCGGGGAGCTGTTTTTT. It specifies CASSLGPPGELFF.

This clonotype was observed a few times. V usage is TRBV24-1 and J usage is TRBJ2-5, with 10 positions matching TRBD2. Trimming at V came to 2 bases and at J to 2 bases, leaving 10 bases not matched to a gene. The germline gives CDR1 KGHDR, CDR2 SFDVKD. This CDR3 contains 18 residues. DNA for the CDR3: TGTGCCACCAGTGATTCCCCCGTGATAGCGGGGGGACAAGAGACCCAGTACTTC. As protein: CATSDSPVIAGGQETQYF.

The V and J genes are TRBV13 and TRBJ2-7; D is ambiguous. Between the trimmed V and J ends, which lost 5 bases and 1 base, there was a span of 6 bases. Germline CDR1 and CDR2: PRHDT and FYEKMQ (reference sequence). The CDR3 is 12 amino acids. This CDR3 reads CASSKWSYEQYF. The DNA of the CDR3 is TGTGCCAGCAGCAAGTGGTCCTACGAGCAGTACTTC.

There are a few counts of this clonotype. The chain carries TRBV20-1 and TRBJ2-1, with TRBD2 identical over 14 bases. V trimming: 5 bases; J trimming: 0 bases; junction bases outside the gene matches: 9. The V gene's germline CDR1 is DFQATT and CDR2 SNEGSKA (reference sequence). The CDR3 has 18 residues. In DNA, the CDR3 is TGCAGTGCTTCAGGACTAGCGGGAGGTCAAAGCTCCTACAATGAGCAGTTCTTC. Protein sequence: CSASGLAGGQSSYNEQFF.

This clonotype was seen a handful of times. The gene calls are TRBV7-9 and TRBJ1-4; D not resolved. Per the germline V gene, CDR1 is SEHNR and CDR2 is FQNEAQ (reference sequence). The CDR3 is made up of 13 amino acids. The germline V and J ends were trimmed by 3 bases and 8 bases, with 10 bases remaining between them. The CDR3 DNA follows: TGTGCCAGCAGCTTTCAGGACGGGGAAAAACTGTTTTTT. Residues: CASSFQDGEKLFF.

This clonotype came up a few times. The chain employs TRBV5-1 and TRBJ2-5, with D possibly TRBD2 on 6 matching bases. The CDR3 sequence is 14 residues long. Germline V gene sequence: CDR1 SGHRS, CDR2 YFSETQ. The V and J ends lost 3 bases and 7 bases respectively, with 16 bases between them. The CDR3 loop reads CASSYGGPSGTQYF. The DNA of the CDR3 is TGCGCCAGCAGCTATGGAGGGCCTTCGGGGACCCAGTACTTC.

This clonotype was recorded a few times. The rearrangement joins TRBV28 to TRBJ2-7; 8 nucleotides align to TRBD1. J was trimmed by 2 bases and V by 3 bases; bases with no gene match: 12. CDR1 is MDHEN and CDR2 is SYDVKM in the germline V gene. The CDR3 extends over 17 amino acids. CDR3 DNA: TGTGCCAGCAGTTTTACAGGGGGTGCCATGACCACCTACGAGCAGTACTTC. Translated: CASSFTGGAMTTYEQYF.

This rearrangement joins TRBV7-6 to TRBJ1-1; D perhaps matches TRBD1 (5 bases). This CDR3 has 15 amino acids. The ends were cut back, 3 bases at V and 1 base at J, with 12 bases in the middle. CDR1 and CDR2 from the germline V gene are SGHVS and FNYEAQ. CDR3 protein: CASSLIREGNTEAFF. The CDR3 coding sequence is TGTGCCAGCAGCTTGATCAGGGAAGGGAACACTGAAGCTTTCTTT.

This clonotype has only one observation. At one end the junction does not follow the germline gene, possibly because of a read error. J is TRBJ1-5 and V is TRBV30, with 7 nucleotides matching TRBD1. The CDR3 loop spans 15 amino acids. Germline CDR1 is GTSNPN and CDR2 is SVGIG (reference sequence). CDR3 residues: CAWSVGGRGLQPQLF. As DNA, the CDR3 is TGTGCCTGGAGTGTGGGGGGAAGGGGGCTTCAGCCCCAGCTTTTT.

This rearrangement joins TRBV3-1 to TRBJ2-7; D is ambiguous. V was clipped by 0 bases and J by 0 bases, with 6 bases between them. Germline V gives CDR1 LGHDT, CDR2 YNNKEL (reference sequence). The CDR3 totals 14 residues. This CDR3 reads CASSQELFSYEQYF. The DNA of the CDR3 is TGTGCCAGCAGCCAAGAGTTGTTCTCCTACGAGCAGTACTTC.

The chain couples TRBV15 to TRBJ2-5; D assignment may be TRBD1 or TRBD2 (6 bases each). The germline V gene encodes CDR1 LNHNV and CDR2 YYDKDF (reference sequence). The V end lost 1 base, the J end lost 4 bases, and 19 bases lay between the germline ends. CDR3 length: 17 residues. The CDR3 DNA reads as TGTGCCACCAGCAGAGGATGGGCAGGGGAGGATGGAGAGACCCAGTACTTC. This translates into CATSRGWAGEDGETQYF.

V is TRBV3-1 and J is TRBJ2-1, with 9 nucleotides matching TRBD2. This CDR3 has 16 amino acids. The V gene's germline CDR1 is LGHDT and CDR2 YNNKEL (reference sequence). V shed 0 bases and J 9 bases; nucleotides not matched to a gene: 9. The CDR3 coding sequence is TGTGCCAGCAGCCAAGACAGCCTAGCGGGGATAGGTGAGCAGTTCTTC. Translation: CASSQDSLAGIGEQFF.

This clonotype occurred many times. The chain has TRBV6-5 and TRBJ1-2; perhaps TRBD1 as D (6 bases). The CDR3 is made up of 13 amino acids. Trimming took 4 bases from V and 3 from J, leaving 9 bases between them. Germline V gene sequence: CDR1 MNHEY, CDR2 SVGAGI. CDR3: CASSFQGYYGYTF. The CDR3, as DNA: TGTGCCAGCAGTTTCCAGGGGTACTATGGCTACACCTTC.

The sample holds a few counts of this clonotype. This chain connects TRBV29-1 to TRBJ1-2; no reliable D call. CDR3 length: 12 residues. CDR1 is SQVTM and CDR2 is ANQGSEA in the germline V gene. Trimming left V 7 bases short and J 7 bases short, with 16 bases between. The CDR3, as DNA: TGCAGCGCCCCGGGCCGGAATGGTGGCTACACCTTC. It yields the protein CSAPGRNGGYTF.

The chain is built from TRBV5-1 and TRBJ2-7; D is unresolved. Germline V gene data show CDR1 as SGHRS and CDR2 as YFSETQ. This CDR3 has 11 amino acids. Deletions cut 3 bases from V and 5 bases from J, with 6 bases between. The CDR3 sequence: CASSSFDEQYF. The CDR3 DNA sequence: TGCGCCAGCAGCTCGTTCGACGAGCAGTACTTC.